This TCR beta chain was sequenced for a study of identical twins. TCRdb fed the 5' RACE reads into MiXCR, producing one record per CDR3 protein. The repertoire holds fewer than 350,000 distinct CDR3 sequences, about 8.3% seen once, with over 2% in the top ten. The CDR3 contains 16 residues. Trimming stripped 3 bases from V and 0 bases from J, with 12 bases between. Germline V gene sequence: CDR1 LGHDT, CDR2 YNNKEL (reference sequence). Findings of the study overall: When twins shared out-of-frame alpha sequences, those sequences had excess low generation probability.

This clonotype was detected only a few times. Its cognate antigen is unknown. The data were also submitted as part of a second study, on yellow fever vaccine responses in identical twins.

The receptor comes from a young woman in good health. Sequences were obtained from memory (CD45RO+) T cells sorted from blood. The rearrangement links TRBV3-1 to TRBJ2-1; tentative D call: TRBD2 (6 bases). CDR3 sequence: CASSHVGGSSYNEQFF. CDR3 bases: TGTGCCAGCAGCCATGTGGGGGGAAGCTCCTACAATGAGCAGTTCTTC.